Below, 27 T cell receptor beta chains from the same sample are listed, as sequenced in a study of CD8 T cells in ankylosing spondylitis. General observations from the study: Blood of patients with ankylosing spondylitis appeared to be characterized by a TCR beta motif of eight highly homologous variants.

No antigens are known for them. TCRdb re-called the 5' RACE reads with MiXCR, one entry per CDR3 protein. This table holds under 250,000 distinct CDR3 sequences, about 6.7% found once. The source material was blood, either unsorted or a sorted T cell fraction (not recorded which). These receptors were collected from a male donor with ankylosing spondylitis.

This clonotype was detected a few times. The chain joins TRBV20-1 to TRBJ1-2, with D possibly TRBD1 on 5 matching bases. Looked up from germline, CDR1 is DFQATT and CDR2 is SNEGSKA (reference sequence). The V gene lost 8 bases and the J gene lost 8 bases, with 9 bases spanning the gap. CDR3 length equals 9 residues. CDR3 residues: CSPGSGYTF. Written as DNA, the CDR3 is TGCAGTCCAGGGTCGGGCTACACCTTC.

This clonotype came up many times. The J gene is TRBJ2-5, the V gene TRBV7-9; 8 nucleotides line up with TRBD1. The CDR3 consists of 16 residues. Per germline, CDR1 SEHNR and CDR2 FQNEAQ (reference sequence). The V and J ends lost 5 bases and 3 bases, in that order; junction bases with no gene match: 11. CDR3 loop: CASSPYRGSVKETQYF. CDR3 DNA: TGTGCCAGCAGCCCCTACAGGGGGTCCGTAAAAGAGACCCAGTACTTC.

The genes are TRBV14 and TRBJ2-5; D uncertain. The germline V and J ends were trimmed by 4 bases and 1 base, with 13 bases remaining between them. The CDR3 totals 15 residues. Germline CDR1 reads SGHDN; CDR2 reads FVKESK. The chain's CDR3 is CASSPANPFQETQYF. The DNA of the CDR3 is TGTGCCAGCAGCCCTGCGAACCCTTTCCAAGAGACCCAGTACTTC.

This clonotype occurred many times. V usage is TRBV6-1 and J usage is TRBJ2-2; a weak D match, TRBD2 (5 bases). V shed 5 bases and J shed 4 bases, with 14 bases lying between them. The germline V gene encodes CDR1 MNHNS and CDR2 SASEGT. The CDR3 extends over 15 amino acids. CDR3 coding DNA: TGTGCCAGCAGTCCATACCGGGGAGTCACCGGGGAGCTGTTTTTT. Translation: CASSPYRGVTGELFF.

This clonotype was seen repeatedly, ten times or more. The gene calls are TRBV27 and TRBJ2-5; D not resolved. Trimming took 1 base from V and 2 from J, leaving 8 bases between them. The germline gives CDR1 MNHEY, CDR2 SMNVEV (reference sequence). The CDR3 sequence is 14 residues long. The CDR3 DNA follows: TGTGCCAGCAGTTTATTACCTGCTCAAGAGACCCAGTACTTC. Amino acid sequence: CASSLLPAQETQYF.

This clonotype was recorded a few times. The chain carries TRBV11-2 and TRBJ2-5; 12 bases are shared with TRBD2. Germline values: CDR1 SGHAT, CDR2 FQNNGV. Trimming cost V 5 bases and J 5 bases; bases outside gene matches: 3. The CDR3 has 14 residues. The CDR3 sequence is CASSRLAGAETQYF. CDR3 sequence (DNA): TGTGCCAGCAGCCGACTAGCGGGAGCGGAGACCCAGTACTTC.

This clonotype was seen repeatedly, ten times or more. The chain couples TRBV13 to TRBJ1-1, with D hard to call. The V end lost 5 bases, the J end lost 1 base, and 14 bases lay between the germline ends. The CDR3 totals 15 residues. Germline-derived CDR1 and CDR2 are PRHDT and FYEKMQ (reference sequence). CDR3 in amino acids: CASSPGWGKNTEAFF. The CDR3 DNA sequence: TGTGCCAGCAGCCCCGGGTGGGGAAAGAACACTGAAGCTTTCTTT.

This clonotype was seen many times. V gene TRBV6-5 combines with J gene TRBJ2-3, with 10 bases matching TRBD2. Germline loops: CDR1 MNHEY, CDR2 SVGAGI. CDR3 length: 15 residues. V gave up 4 bases and J gave up 4 bases; unmatched junction bases: 5. The CDR3 loop is CASSWGTSDADTQYF. The DNA for the CDR3 is TGTGCCAGCAGTTGGGGGACTAGCGATGCAGATACGCAGTATTTT.

This clonotype has a count of ten or more. The V and J genes are TRBV27 and TRBJ2-2; D possibly corresponds to TRBD2 (6 bases). CDR1 and CDR2 from the germline V gene are MNHEY and SMNVEV (reference sequence). The CDR3 contains 16 residues. V dropped 3 bases and J dropped 10 bases, with 21 bases sitting between them. CDR3 in amino acids: CASSLIPGLWTTELFF. In DNA form, the CDR3 reads TGTGCCAGCAGTTTGATACCGGGACTCTGGACAACGGAGCTGTTTTTT.

The rearrangement links TRBV7-2 to TRBJ2-3, with 7 bases matching TRBD2. The CDR3 has 16 amino acids. With V trimmed by 5 bases and J by 3 bases, 11 bases remained unmatched. Per germline, CDR1 SGHTA and CDR2 FQGNSA. The CDR3 loop reads CASSVAGWRGTDTQYF. CDR3 nucleotide sequence: TGTGCCAGCAGCGTCGCGGGTTGGCGGGGGACAGATACGCAGTATTTT.

V usage is TRBV28 and J usage is TRBJ2-7; D call uncertain. Germline lookup yields CDR1 MDHEN and CDR2 SYDVKM. The length of the CDR3 is 12 residues. Trimming cost V 8 bases and J 6 bases, with 14 bases left between them. The CDR3 region is CASERAPREQYF. The CDR3 DNA follows: TGTGCCAGCGAAAGGGCCCCCCGCGAGCAGTACTTC.

V gene TRBV5-3 combines with J gene TRBJ2-7; D not resolved. TRBV5-3 is treated as an ORF (open reading frame) with a function not yet certain. Trimming stripped 0 bases from V and 0 bases from J, with 10 bases between. CDR3 length: 15 amino acids. The CDR3, as DNA: TGTGCCAGAAGCTTGGACCGGGTCTTCTCCTACGAGCAGTACTTC. Protein sequence: CARSLDRVFSYEQYF.

There are many counts of this clonotype. The chain has TRBV6-1 and TRBJ2-7; 10 nucleotides agree with TRBD2. The V segment lost 6 bases and the J segment 1 base; nucleotides outside the gene matches: 12. Germline V gene lookup returns CDR1 MNHNS and CDR2 SASEGT. This CDR3 contains 17 residues. Here the CDR3 reads CASSPRLAGETSYEQYF. CDR3 bases: TGTGCCAGCAGCCCTCGACTAGCGGGCGAGACATCCTACGAGCAGTACTTC.

Only a few counts were recorded for this clonotype. The V and J genes are TRBV19 and TRBJ1-1; D uncertain. V dropped 7 bases and J dropped 12 bases, with 21 bases sitting between them. This CDR3 comprises 13 residues. Looked up from germline, CDR1 is LNHDA and CDR2 is SQIVND (reference sequence). CDR3: CASTMEPGVKTFF. The CDR3 nucleotides read TGTGCCAGTACGATGGAGCCCGGCGTCAAGACTTTCTTT.

This clonotype has a handful of counts. The chain joins TRBV7-9 to TRBJ2-7; 7 bases fit TRBD1. The CDR3 length is 12 residues. Trimming took 5 bases from V and 7 from J; bases not matched to a gene: 5. Germline CDR1 is SEHNR and CDR2 is FQNEAQ (reference sequence). The CDR3 here is CASSPGTEEQYF. The CDR3 DNA follows: TGTGCCAGCAGCCCCGGGACAGAAGAGCAGTACTTC.

The chain joins TRBV20-1 to TRBJ2-1; D is ambiguous. V lost 0 bases and J 0 bases, leaving 12 bases between the germline ends. The CDR3 runs to 16 residues. CDR1 DFQATT and CDR2 SNEGSKA come from the germline V gene (reference sequence). CDR3 amino acids: CSAREVMKHSYNEQFF. CDR3 nucleotide sequence: TGCAGTGCTAGAGAGGTGATGAAGCACTCCTACAATGAGCAGTTCTTC.

The chain is built from TRBV20-1 and TRBJ1-2; no clear D gene. V was pared by 6 bases and J by 4 bases, with 15 bases between. This CDR3 contains 13 residues. Per the germline V gene, CDR1 is DFQATT and CDR2 is SNEGSKA (reference sequence). DNA for the CDR3: TGCAGTGCCGGACGGGTTGACCTCTATGGCTACACCTTC. Its protein product is CSAGRVDLYGYTF.

The V and J genes are TRBV2 and TRBJ2-1; TRBD2 agrees at 8 bases. The CDR3 has 14 residues. The V and J ends lost 7 bases and 2 bases, in that order; junction bases with no gene match: 4. Germline V lookup: CDR1 SNHLY, CDR2 FYNNEI. This CDR3 reads CASMAGGAYNEQFF. The CDR3 DNA reads as TGTGCCAGCATGGCGGGGGGCGCCTACAATGAGCAGTTCTTC. The variable domain in full, completed from reference TRBV2 and TRBJ2-1, reads EPEVTQTPSHQVTQMGQEVILRCVPISNHLYFYWYRQILGQKVEFLVSFYNNEISEKSEIFDDQFSVERPDGSNFTLKIRSTKLEDSAMYFCASMAGGAYNEQFFGPGTRLTVL.

This clonotype was seen repeatedly, ten times or more. J is TRBJ2-6 and V is TRBV7-9, with D unresolved. CDR3 length equals 17 residues. Germline assignment: CDR1 SEHNR and CDR2 FQNEAQ (reference sequence). Deletions cut 7 bases from V and 0 bases from J, with 16 bases between. This CDR3 reads CASKRMGSHSGANVLTF. The CDR3, as DNA: TGTGCCAGCAAGAGGATGGGCAGCCACTCTGGGGCCAACGTCCTGACTTTC.

This clonotype has more than one count but fewer than ten. The junction departs from the called germline gene at one end, perhaps through a read error. This chain links TRBV11-2 with TRBJ2-7; 7 bases fit TRBD2. This CDR3 contains 12 residues. CDR1 SGHAT and CDR2 FQNNGV come from the germline V gene. CDR3 nucleotide sequence: TGTGCCAGCAGCTTAGGGGCGGGAGAGATAGACTTC. It translates to CASSLGAGEIDF.

This clonotype was detected only a few times. The chain combines TRBV4-3 with TRBJ2-6, with D perhaps TRBD1 (6 bases). V was clipped by 1 base and J by 0 bases, with 16 bases between them. CDR1 is LGHNA, CDR2 YSLEER, per germline. There are 19 residues in the CDR3. The CDR3 loop reads CASSQALRTAASGANVLTF. The CDR3 bases are TGCGCCAGCAGCCAAGCCTTAAGGACAGCGGCCTCTGGGGCCAACGTCCTGACTTTC.

This clonotype was recorded at least ten times. This chain links TRBV27 with TRBJ2-3, with TRBD2 identical over 9 bases. The germline V gene encodes CDR1 MNHEY and CDR2 SMNVEV (reference sequence). Losses at the gene ends were 0 bases for V and 4 bases for J; bases not matched to a gene: 5. The CDR3 sequence is 16 residues long. The CDR3 reads CASSLSASGVADTQYF. In nucleotides, the CDR3 is TGTGCCAGCAGTTTATCCGCTAGCGGGGTTGCAGATACGCAGTATTTT.

This clonotype showed up just a few times. The chain is built from TRBV28 and TRBJ2-7; the D gene is possibly TRBD2 (5 bases). This CDR3 has 14 amino acids. Trimming shortened V by 5 bases and J by 0 bases, and 11 bases separated the two germline ends. Germline CDR1 MDHEN, CDR2 SYDVKM. The CDR3 nucleotides read TGTGCCAGCAGTAGGACGGGGAGCTCCTACGAGCAGTACTTC. Its protein product is CASSRTGSSYEQYF.

This clonotype was observed a handful of times. The chain is built from TRBV5-1 and TRBJ1-2; 10 nucleotides line up with TRBD1. This CDR3 contains 16 residues. Looked up from germline, CDR1 is SGHRS and CDR2 is YFSETQ. Unmatched junction bases numbered 8, after V lost 4 bases and J lost 2 bases. The CDR3 loop is CASSPTDRGKNYGYTF. In DNA form, the CDR3 reads TGCGCCAGCAGCCCAACGGACAGGGGGAAGAACTATGGCTACACCTTC.

This clonotype was counted a few times. The genes are TRBV9 and TRBJ2-2; D possibly corresponds to TRBD2 (5 bases). Trimming removed 7 bases at V and 7 bases at J, with 14 bases between. This CDR3 is 13 amino acids long. The germline V gene encodes CDR1 SGDLS and CDR2 YYNGEE. The DNA of the CDR3 is TGTGCCAGCGGCGAGGGATGGGGCGGGGAGCTGTTTTTT. Its translation: CASGEGWGGELFF. Drawing the rest from reference TRBV9 and TRBJ2-2, the complete variable domain is DSGVTQTPKHLITATGQRVTLRCSPRSGDLSVYWYQQSLDQGLQFLIQYYNGEERAKGNILERFSAQQFPDLHSELNLSSLELGDSALYFCASGEGWGGELFFGEGSRLTVL.

This clonotype was picked up a small number of times. The chain has TRBV11-2 and TRBJ2-7; TRBD2 might be the D (5 bases). The CDR3 is 15 residues long. Germline V gene data show CDR1 as SGHAT and CDR2 as FQNNGV. Trimming shortened V by 1 base and J by 3 bases, and 13 bases separated the two germline ends. CDR3 in DNA: TGTGCCAGCAGCTTAGGCAGAGGGATCGTCTACGAGCAGTACTTC. Protein product: CASSLGRGIVYEQYF.

This chain links TRBV4-3 with TRBJ1-4; 8 bases are a match to TRBD1. V shed 4 bases and J 5 bases; nucleotides not matched to a gene: 6. This CDR3 has 15 residues. The V gene's germline CDR1 is LGHNA and CDR2 YSLEER. Written as DNA, the CDR3 is TGCGCCAGCAGCCGATCAGACAGGGGAAATGAAAAACTGTTTTTT. Its translation is CASSRSDRGNEKLFF.